This T cell receptor beta chain originates from a study of beta chain features in type 1 diabetes. This clone was observed a handful of times. Germline CDR1 reads SEHNR; CDR2 reads FQNEAQ (reference sequence). Trimming cost V 1 base and J 1 base, with 11 bases left between them. The CDR3 sequence is 15 residues long. Expressed TCRB transcripts were sequenced after all isolated RNA was converted to cDNA. The repertoire was sequenced with immunoSEQ multiplex PCR; TCRdb's copy has only in-frame clones and lacks some. Among 900,000 or so clones listed, roughly 15% were seen once. This TCR was recovered from a woman between 18 and 29 years old in good health. Sequenced input: naive CD4+ T cells from blood. The chain carries TRBV7-9 and TRBJ2-7; D is possibly TRBD1 (5 bases). The CDR3 bases are TGTGCCAGCAGCTTAGGTGGCAGGGCATCCTACGAGCAGTACTTC. This gives the protein CASSLGGRASYEQYF.